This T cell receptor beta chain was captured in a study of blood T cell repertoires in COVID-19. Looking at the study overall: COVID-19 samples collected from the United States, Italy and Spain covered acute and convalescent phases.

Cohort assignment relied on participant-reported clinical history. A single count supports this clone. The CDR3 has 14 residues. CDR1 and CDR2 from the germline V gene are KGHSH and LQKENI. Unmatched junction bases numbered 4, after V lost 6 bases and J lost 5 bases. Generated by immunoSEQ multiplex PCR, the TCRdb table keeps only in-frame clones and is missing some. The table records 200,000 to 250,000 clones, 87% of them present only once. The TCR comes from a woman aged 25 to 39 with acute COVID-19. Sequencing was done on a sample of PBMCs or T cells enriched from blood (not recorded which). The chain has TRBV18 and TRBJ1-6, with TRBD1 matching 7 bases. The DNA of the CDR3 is TGTGCCAGCTCCCGGGACAGAAATAATTCACCCCTCCACTTT. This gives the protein CASSRDRNNSPLHF.